A selection of T cell receptor beta chains follows, all from one sample in a study of T cell changes during pregnancy in multiple sclerosis. The data were produced by immunoSEQ multiplex PCR, yet TCRdb's version contains in-frame clones alone and is incomplete. Counted here are about 15,000 clones, 84% occurring once; the ten biggest clones make up approximately 9.1%. Specimen: CD8+ T cells from peripheral blood mononuclear cells, collected in the second trimester of pregnancy. These receptors were collected from a female donor in good health, enrolled as a control in a pregnancy study. Each CDR3 is given with its conserved first and last residue. The D gene is left open where the match is weak. The size field is filled for only some rows; it gives once, few, many or a size class.

D	size	V	J	CDR3	DNA
TRBD1	NA	TRBV7-2	TRBJ1-2	CASSSSGTGSYGYTF	TGTGCCAGCAGCTCCTCCGGGACAGGGTCCTATGGCTACACCTTC
NA	once	TRBV28	TRBJ1-2	CASSLRMRNGYTF	TGTGCCAGCAGTTTAAGAATGAGAAATGGCTACACCTTC
NA	NA	TRBV27	TRBJ1-6	CASSLTPHGNNSPLHF	TGTGCCAGCAGTTTAACGCCCCACGGGAATAATTCACCCCTCCACTTT
TRBD1	NA	TRBV13	TRBJ2-7	CASSFRGLSYEQYF	TGTGCCAGCAGCTTCAGGGGGCTTTCCTACGAGCAGTACTTC
NA	NA	TRBV7-9	TRBJ2-3	CASSPPGLSTDTQYF	TGTGCCAGCAGCCCCCCGGGACTTAGCACAGATACGCAGTATTTT
TRBD2	NA	TRBV11-2	TRBJ2-5	CASSLDPWTGTSIETQYF	TGTGCCAGCAGCTTAGATCCCTGGACGGGGACTAGCATAGAGACCCAGTACTTC
NA	NA	TRBV9	TRBJ1-2	CASSGVREANYGYTF	TGTGCCAGCAGCGGGGTCAGGGAAGCTAACTATGGCTACACCTTC
NA	NA	TRBV16	TRBJ1-2	CASSVQANYGYTF	TGTGCCAGCAGCGTACAGGCTAACTATGGCTACACCTTC
NA	NA	TRBV9	TRBJ1-2	CASSLNYGYTF	TGTGCCAGCAGCCTAAACTATGGCTACACCTTC
TRBD1	NA	TRBV27	TRBJ1-1	CASSPTGITEAFF	TGTGCCAGCTCGCCGACAGGGATCACTGAAGCTTTCTTT
TRBD1	NA	TRBV7-2	TRBJ2-7	CASSLGQGAYEQYF	TGTGCCAGCAGCCTTGGACAGGGGGCCTACGAGCAGTACTTC
TRBD2	NA	TRBV10-1	TRBJ2-1	CASIPPGLGQRGEQFF	TGCGCCAGCATCCCTCCGGGACTAGGCCAAAGAGGGGAGCAGTTCTTC
NA	NA	TRBV21-1	TRBJ1-2	CASTQRGYTF	TGTGCCAGCACCCAGCGGGGCTACACCTTC
TRBD2	once	TRBV6-4	TRBJ2-3	CASSDHSGGASDTQYF	TGTGCCAGCAGTGACCACAGCGGGGGGGCATCAGATACGCAGTATTTT
TRBD2	once	TRBV2	TRBJ2-5	CASSVVAGPQETQYF	TGTGCCAGCAGTGTAGTAGCGGGGCCTCAAGAGACCCAGTACTTC
NA	NA	TRBV7-9	TRBJ2-6	CATDPGTGEANVLTF	TGTGCCACCGACCCCGGGACGGGGGAGGCCAACGTCCTGACTTTC
NA	few	TRBV4-1	TRBJ1-2	CASSQPGVEDYGYTF	TGCGCCAGCAGCCAACCAGGGGTAGAAGACTATGGCTACACCTTC
TRBD2	NA	TRBV2	TRBJ2-1	CASRGLADPNEQFF	TGTGCCAGCAGGGGACTAGCGGATCCTAATGAGCAGTTCTTC
NA	few	TRBV6-1	TRBJ2-7	CASIEVYEQYF	TGTGCCAGCATCGAGGTCTACGAGCAGTACTTC
NA	NA	TRBV6-5	TRBJ1-1	CASTPRGTGRTEAFF	TGTGCCAGCACCCCCCGGGGGACGGGAAGGACTGAAGCTTTCTTT
NA	NA	TRBV27	TRBJ2-4	CASSLTSKNIQYF	TGTGCCAGCAGTCTTACATCCAAAAACATTCAGTACTTC
NA	NA	TRBV19	TRBJ2-2	CASSSGVFGELFF	TGTGCCAGTAGTTCCGGAGTATTCGGGGAGCTGTTTTTT
TRBD1	NA	TRBV4-1	TRBJ2-1	CASSLRTGGNEQFF	TGCGCCAGCAGCCTACGGACAGGGGGCAATGAGCAGTTCTTC
TRBD1	NA	TRBV11-2	TRBJ1-1	CASSGGTDYTEAFF	TGTGCCAGCAGCGGGGGGACAGATTACACTGAAGCTTTCTTT
TRBD2	NA	TRBV4-3	TRBJ2-6	CASTPSGGASGANVLTF	TGCGCCAGCACCCCTAGCGGGGGGGCATCTGGGGCCAACGTCCTGACTTTC
TRBD1	NA	TRBV5-1	TRBJ2-3	CASSPGTGHTDTQYF	TGCGCCAGCAGCCCTGGGACAGGGCACACAGATACGCAGTATTTT
NA	NA	TRBV6-4	TRBJ1-6	CASSPNPYNSPLHF	TGTGCCAGCAGTCCTAACCCCTATAATTCACCCCTCCACTTT
NA	few	TRBV11-2	TRBJ1-1	CASSSALGAKRVTEAFF	TGTGCCAGCAGCTCCGCGTTAGGGGCCAAAAGGGTCACTGAAGCTTTCTTT
NA	NA	TRBV27	TRBJ1-5	CASSFWGGNQPQHF	TGTGCCAGCAGTTTCTGGGGGGGCAATCAGCCCCAGCATTTT
NA	NA	TRBV4-3	TRBJ2-5	CASSQDRFQETQYF	TGCGCCAGCAGCCAAGATCGGTTCCAAGAGACCCAGTACTTC
TRBD1	NA	TRBV25-1	TRBJ1-1	CASSEWGTAIPEAFF	TGTGCCAGCAGTGAATGGGGGACAGCTATCCCCGAAGCTTTCTTT
TRBD2	NA	TRBV28	TRBJ2-1	CASSSYFPGLALNEQFF	TGTGCCAGCAGTTCCTACTTTCCGGGACTAGCTCTCAATGAGCAGTTCTTC
TRBD1	once	TRBV15	TRBJ1-6	CATSRDRGIDSPLHF	TGTGCCACCAGCAGAGACAGGGGGATAGATTCACCCCTCCACTTT
TRBD1	NA	TRBV10-3	TRBJ1-6	CATTPSGTGANSPLHF	TGTGCCACCACCCCCTCCGGGACAGGGGCTAATTCACCCCTCCACTTT
TRBD1	NA	TRBV4-1	TRBJ1-4	CASSQAAGQVEKLFF	TGCGCCAGCAGCCAAGCGGCAGGACAGGTTGAAAAACTGTTTTTT
NA	NA	TRBV4-3	TRBJ2-2	CASSQGAWQVNTGELFF	TGCGCCAGCAGCCAAGGGGCCTGGCAGGTGAACACCGGGGAGCTGTTTTTT
NA	once	TRBV5-6	TRBJ1-6	CASSISVGQGRGSPLHF	TGTGCCAGCTCAATATCGGTGGGACAAGGAAGAGGTTCACCCCTCCACTTT
TRBD1	NA	TRBV6-1	TRBJ2-7	CASRPDRGNEQYF	TGTGCCAGCAGGCCCGACAGGGGAAACGAGCAGTACTTC
NA	NA	TRBV7-9	TRBJ1-2	CASSSLGGYTF	TGTGCCAGCAGCTCCCTCGGGGGCTACACCTTC
NA	few	TRBV30	TRBJ1-3	CAWSVQLGAGGNTIYF	TGTGCCTGGAGTGTACAGCTGGGGGCGGGTGGAAACACCATATATTTT
NA	NA	TRBV13	TRBJ2-1	CASKISVWSAREDYNEQFF	TGTGCCAGCAAAATTAGTGTCTGGTCCGCCAGGGAAGACTACAATGAGCAGTTCTTC
NA	NA	TRBV7-9	TRBJ2-7	CASSAVVYEQYF	TGTGCCAGCAGCGCTGTTGTCTACGAGCAGTACTTC
TRBD1	NA	TRBV11-2	TRBJ1-1	CASSFDRTGNSYTEAFF	TGTGCCAGCAGCTTTGATCGGACAGGGAATAGTTACACTGAAGCTTTCTTT
NA	NA	TRBV10-3	TRBJ1-2	CAIGLQGLNYGYTF	TGTGCCATCGGGCTGCAGGGACTTAACTATGGCTACACCTTC
NA	once	TRBV9	TRBJ1-2	CASSPEAEFYGYTF	TGTGCCAGCAGCCCAGAGGCGGAATTCTATGGCTACACCTTC
NA	medium-sized	TRBV5-1	TRBJ1-1	CASRRQGQNTEAFF	TGCGCCAGCAGGAGACAAGGACAGAACACTGAAGCTTTCTTT
TRBD1	once	TRBV30	TRBJ2-7	CAWRGGQAREQYF	TGTGCCTGGAGAGGGGGACAGGCACGCGAGCAGTACTTC
TRBD1	NA	TRBV11-2	TRBJ1-1	CASSAPGTGNTEAFF	TGTGCCAGCAGCGCCCCCGGGACAGGGAACACTGAAGCTTTCTTT
NA	NA	TRBV7-8	TRBJ1-5	CASSLESGAGNQPQHF	TGTGCCAGCAGCTTAGAGTCCGGAGCGGGCAATCAGCCCCAGCATTTT
TRBD1	NA	TRBV4-3	TRBJ1-1	CASSQDDRVYTEAFF	TGCGCCAGCAGCCAAGATGACAGGGTTTACACTGAAGCTTTCTTT
TRBD2	once	TRBV2	TRBJ2-1	CASSRLAASNNEQFF	TGTGCCAGCAGTCGACTAGCGGCATCCAACAATGAGCAGTTCTTC
TRBD2	NA	TRBV7-8	TRBJ2-2	CASSLGGSINTGELFF	TGTGCCAGCAGCCTCGGGGGGTCCATAAACACCGGGGAGCTGTTTTTT
TRBD2	NA	TRBV27	TRBJ2-1	CASRTSGGYNEQFF	TGTGCCAGCAGGACTAGCGGGGGGTACAATGAGCAGTTCTTC
NA	NA	TRBV5-5	TRBJ2-2	CASSLGVAELFF	TGTGCCAGCAGCTTGGGAGTCGCCGAGCTGTTTTTT
NA	NA	TRBV28	TRBJ1-2	CASSFTGGGSYDYGYTF	TGTGCCAGCAGTTTTACGGGGGGAGGTAGTTATGACTATGGCTACACCTTC
NA	NA	TRBV5-5	TRBJ2-2	CASSPSFGELFF	TGTGCCAGCAGCCCCAGTTTCGGGGAGCTGTTTTTT
NA	NA	TRBV4-2	TRBJ2-3	CASSHSSTDTQYF	TGTGCCAGCAGCCATAGTAGCACCGATACGCAGTATTTT
NA	few	TRBV7-8	TRBJ1-4	CASSLLIGTSNEKLFF	TGTGCCAGCAGCTTATTGATCGGGACAAGTAATGAAAAACTGTTTTTT
NA	NA	TRBV28	TRBJ1-1	CASSPGENTEAFF	TGTGCCAGCAGCCCAGGGGAGAACACTGAAGCTTTCTTT